This T cell receptor (beta chain) was profiled in a study of blood T cell repertoires in COVID-19. Study at large: Sites across the United States, Italy and Spain contributed samples from acute and convalescent COVID-19. T cells, B-cell-depleted T cells, or PBMCs supplied cDNA or gDNA.

As processed by the authors: Cell counts per sample came from amplifying reference gene primers. Assay used: immunoSEQ multiplex PCR; TCRdb lists only in-frame clones, some missing. D and trimming were read from the DNA, whereas the V and J calls and clone size are those reported in that table. The table includes about 200,000 clones, under 90% detected once. This CDR3 is built from 15 residues. The germline gives CDR1 KGHSH, CDR2 LQKENI. V lost 0 bases to trimming and J lost 5 bases, with 13 bases between them. The sample was peripheral blood. V gene TRBV18 combines with J gene TRBJ2-5; possible D gene TRBD1, 6 bases. The TCR sequence derives from a man aged 60 to 75 who had recovered from COVID-19. CDR3: CASSPPVAGEETQYF. CDR3 bases: TGTGCCAGCTCACCACCGGTGGCAGGGGAGGAGACCCAGTACTTC.